Detailed here is one TCR beta chain. Its specificity is not known. This entry belongs to a study of cytomegalovirus exposure and HLA in healthy donors. Looking at the study overall: The same platform was used for the 110 or so validation repertoires as for the roughly 700 first-cohort repertoires, as reported in a later analysis.

Study outcomes and limitations: As was reported, the classifier diagnosed cytomegalovirus status with high specificity and sensitivity. Researchers reported that a few CMV-associated chains were confirmed in vitro as CMV antigen-specific. Most TCR sequences proved rare, with some public TCRs found in many donors.

J was trimmed by 1 base and V by 4 bases; bases with no gene match: 6. The CDR3 is made up of 15 amino acids. The germline V gene has CDR1 SGHRS and CDR2 YFSETQ. Profiling relied on immunoSEQ multiplex PCR, and the TCRdb table lists in-frame clones only, not all of them. The profile shows some 140,000 clones, roughly 84% of them singletons. The chain links TRBV5-1 to TRBJ2-5, with TRBD1 identical over 8 bases. Sequencing used PBMCs. The TCR was taken from a human donor in good health. The CDR3: CASSNGTGFQETQYF. CDR3 DNA: TGCGCCAGCAGCAACGGGACAGGCTTCCAAGAGACCCAGTACTTC.